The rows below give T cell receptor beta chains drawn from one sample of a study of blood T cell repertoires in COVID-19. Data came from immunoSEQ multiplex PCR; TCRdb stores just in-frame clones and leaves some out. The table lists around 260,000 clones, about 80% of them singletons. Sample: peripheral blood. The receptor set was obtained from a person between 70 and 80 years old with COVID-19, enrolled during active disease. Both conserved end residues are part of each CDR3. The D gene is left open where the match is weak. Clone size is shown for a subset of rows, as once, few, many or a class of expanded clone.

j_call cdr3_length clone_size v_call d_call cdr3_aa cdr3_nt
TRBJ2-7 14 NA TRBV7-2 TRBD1 CASSQRTGGPGQYF TGTGCCAGCAGCCAGAGGACAGGGGGCCCGGGACAGTACTTC
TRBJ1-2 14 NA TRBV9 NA CASSVAGTSYGYTF TGTGCCAGCAGCGTAGCCGGGACTTCCTATGGCTACACCTTC
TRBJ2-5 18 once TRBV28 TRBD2 CASRKIPGGRWYQETQYF TGTGCCAGTCGGAAAATTCCGGGGGGGCGGTGGTACCAAGAGACCCAGTACTTC
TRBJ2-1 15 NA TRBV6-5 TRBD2 CASGLTSGRRDEQFF TGTGCCAGCGGATTAACTAGCGGGAGAAGGGATGAGCAGTTCTTC
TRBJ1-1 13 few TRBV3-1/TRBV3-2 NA CASSQSIGGEAFF TGTGCCAGCAGCCAATCTATAGGAGGTGAAGCTTTCTTT
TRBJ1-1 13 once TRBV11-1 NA CASSFTRVAEAFF TGTGCCAGCAGTTTCACTAGGGTCGCTGAAGCTTTCTTT
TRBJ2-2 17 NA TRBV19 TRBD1 CASSAGTGTVVTGELFF TGTGCCAGTAGCGCCGGGACAGGGACTGTGGTCACCGGGGAGCTGTTTTTT
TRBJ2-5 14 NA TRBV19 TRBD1 CASSSRQGEETQYF TGTGCCAGTAGCTCCCGACAGGGAGAAGAGACCCAGTACTTC
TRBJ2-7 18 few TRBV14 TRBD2 CASSGNGLEITASYEQYF TGTGCCAGCAGCGGAAACGGACTAGAGATTACAGCCTCCTACGAGCAGTACTTC
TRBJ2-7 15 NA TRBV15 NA CATSRDRGRAYEQYF TGTGCCACCAGCAGAGATAGAGGGAGAGCCTACGAGCAGTACTTC
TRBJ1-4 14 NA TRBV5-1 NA CASSSELQGEKLFF TGCGCCAGCAGCTCAGAGCTCCAGGGTGAAAAACTGTTTTTT
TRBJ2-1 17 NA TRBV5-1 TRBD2 CASSPGTSGTSYNEQFF TGCGCCAGCAGCCCGGGGACTAGCGGAACCTCCTACAATGAGCAGTTCTTC
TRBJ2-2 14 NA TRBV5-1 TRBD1 CASSWTGDTGELFF TGCGCCAGCAGCTGGACAGGGGACACCGGGGAGCTGTTTTTT
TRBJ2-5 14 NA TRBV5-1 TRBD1 CASSLGQGLETQYF TGCGCCAGCAGCTTGGGACAGGGGTTGGAGACCCAGTACTTC
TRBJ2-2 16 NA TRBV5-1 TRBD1 CASSPRGNRLSGELFF TGCGCCAGCAGCCCCAGGGGGAACCGATTGTCGGGGGAGCTGTTTTTT
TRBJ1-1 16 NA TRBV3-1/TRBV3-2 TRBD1 CASSFIPGGAGTEAFF TGTGCCAGCAGCTTTATACCAGGGGGCGCGGGCACTGAAGCTTTCTTT
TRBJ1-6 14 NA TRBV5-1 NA CASSLGLGDSPLHF TGCGCCAGCAGCTTGGGTTTAGGGGATTCACCCCTCCACTTT
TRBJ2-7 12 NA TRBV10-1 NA CAHGPLRHEQYF TGCGCCCACGGTCCTCTACGCCACGAGCAGTACTTC
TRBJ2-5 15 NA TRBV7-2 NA CASSLTWSKQETQYF TGTGCCAGCAGCTTAACTTGGTCGAAACAAGAGACCCAGTACTTC
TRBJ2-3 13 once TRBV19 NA CASSTDYTDTQYF TGTGCCAGTAGTACGGACTACACAGATACGCAGTATTTT
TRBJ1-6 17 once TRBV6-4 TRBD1 CASSDSINRGPNSPLHF TGTGCCAGCAGTGACTCGATAAACAGGGGGCCTAATTCACCCCTCCACTTT